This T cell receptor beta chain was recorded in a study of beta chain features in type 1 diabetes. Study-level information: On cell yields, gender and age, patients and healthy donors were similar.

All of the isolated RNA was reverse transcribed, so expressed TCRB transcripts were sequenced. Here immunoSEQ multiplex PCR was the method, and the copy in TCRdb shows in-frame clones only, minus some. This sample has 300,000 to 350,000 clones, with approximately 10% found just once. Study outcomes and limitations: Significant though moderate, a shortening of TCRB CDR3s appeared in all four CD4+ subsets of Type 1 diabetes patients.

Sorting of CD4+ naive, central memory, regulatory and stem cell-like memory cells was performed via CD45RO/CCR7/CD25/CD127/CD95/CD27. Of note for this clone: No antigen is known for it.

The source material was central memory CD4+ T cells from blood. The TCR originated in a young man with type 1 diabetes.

The CDR3 sequence: CASSLQGFSDTQYF. The CDR3 nucleotides read TGTGCCAGCAGCTTACAGGGGTTTTCAGATACGCAGTATTTT. This rearrangement joins TRBV7-9 to TRBJ2-3; D may be TRBD1 (6 bases). Germline lookup yields CDR1 SEHNR and CDR2 FQNEAQ (reference sequence). Between the trimmed V and J ends, which lost 2 bases and 4 bases, there was a span of 10 bases. The CDR3 consists of 14 residues. Full variable domain (rest looked up from reference TRBV7-9 and TRBJ2-3): DTGVSQNPRHKITKRGQNVTFRCDPISEHNRLYWYRQTLGQGPEFLTYFQNEAQLEKSRLLSDRFSAERPKGSFSTLEIQRTEQGDSAMYLCASSLQGFSDTQYFGPGTRLTVL.